This T cell receptor beta chain was identified in a study of cytomegalovirus exposure and HLA in healthy donors. About the research overall: Among about 179 million T cells, an earlier analysis found roughly 120 million unique TCR beta sequences.

Study-wide results and caveats: Later findings reportedly placed an Asian-associated ancestry cluster below the approximately 620-donor mean for N-insertions. In a later analysis, DRB1 alleles had the most associated TCRs; HLA-C alleles the fewest. Some V segments, including TRBV6-2 and TRBV6-3, were excluded as indistinguishable.

PCR amplification relied on 60 Vbeta primers (plus 13 Jbeta primers). Method: immunoSEQ multiplex PCR; TCRdb's copy keeps in-frame clones and lacks some. The data show over 85,000 clones, with about three fifths seen just once and 4.8% held by the top ten. On this clone: What it recognizes is unknown.

V lost 0 bases, J lost 9 bases, and 6 bases lay in between. The CDR3 extends over 12 amino acids. CDR1 is MDHEN and CDR2 is SYDVKM in the germline V gene. Sequenced: PBMCs. This TCR was sampled from a human donor in good health. This sequence joins TRBV28 and TRBJ1-5; the D is unclear. CDR3 nucleotide sequence: TGTGCCAGCAGTTTATGGGCGGGGCCCCAGCATTTT. It encodes CASSLWAGPQHF.